A single sample is the source of the 16 T cell receptor beta chains below, sequenced in a study of Ad26.COV2.S vaccination and SARS-CoV-2 variants. The assay was immunoSEQ multiplex PCR, and TCRdb's table has in-frame clones only and misses some. The sample consists of about 330,000 clones, about nine tenths of them appearing once. Treatment in this sample: some 20 received Ad26.COV2.S at low or high dose, single or two shots; roughly 5 received placebo; per-sample allocation not given. Each sample was drawn 63 days after the first injection (of vaccine or placebo). The specimen was peripheral blood, collected in a trial of Ad26.COV2.S vaccine versus placebo. The source of these receptors is a person between 18 and 60 years old who received the Ad26.COV2.S COVID-19 vaccine or a placebo.

This clone was observed a single time. This chain connects TRBV5-1 to TRBJ2-6; no firm D call. The CDR3 consists of 14 residues. The V end lost 1 base, the J end lost 4 bases, and 6 bases lay between the germline ends. CDR1 is SGHRS, CDR2 YFSETQ, per germline. In DNA, the CDR3 is TGCGCCAGCAGCTTGATGGACGGGGCCAACGTCCTGACTTTC. It codes for CASSLMDGANVLTF.

The gene calls are TRBV29-1 and TRBJ2-7, with 10 bases lining up with TRBD1. CDR1 is SQVTM and CDR2 is ANQGSEA in the germline V gene. The CDR3 has 13 residues. Losses at the gene ends were 4 bases for V and 5 bases for J; bases not matched to a gene: 5. CDR3 sequence: CSVVPGTGDEQYF. The CDR3 DNA is TGCAGCGTTGTTCCCGGGACAGGGGACGAGCAGTACTTC.

V gene TRBV5-1 combines with J gene TRBJ2-7; 8 nucleotides line up with TRBD2. The CDR3 extends over 16 amino acids. Germline-derived CDR1 and CDR2 are SGHRS and YFSETQ. The V and J ends lost 5 bases and 0 bases, in that order; junction bases with no gene match: 10. CDR3 DNA: TGCGCCAGCAGTCCAGCGGGGGCCTTCCTCTCCTACGAGCAGTACTTC. As protein: CASSPAGAFLSYEQYF.

This chain joins TRBV6-5 and TRBJ2-1; 8 bases map to TRBD2. V shed 0 bases and J 2 bases; nucleotides not matched to a gene: 3. Germline loops: CDR1 MNHEY, CDR2 SVGAGI. The CDR3 runs to 16 residues. This CDR3 reads CASSYSGSGAYNEQFF. The CDR3 DNA sequence: TGTGCCAGCAGTTACTCGGGTAGCGGGGCCTACAATGAGCAGTTCTTC.

The rearrangement uses TRBV6-2 or TRBV6-3 and TRBJ2-5; D gene ambiguous. V was clipped by 3 bases and J by 4 bases, with 9 bases between them. The CDR3 loop spans 13 amino acids. Germline V CDR1 and CDR2: MNHEY, SVGEGT. The CDR3 reads CASSYLGRETQYF. The CDR3 coding sequence is TGTGCCAGCAGTTATCTTGGCCGAGAGACCCAGTACTTC.

The chain uses TRBV29-1 and TRBJ1-3; D call uncertain. This CDR3 region has 13 residues. Looked up from germline, CDR1 is SQVTM and CDR2 is ANQGSEA. Trimming pared 6 bases from V and 2 bases from J, leaving 11 bases between. This CDR3 is CSVLKGTGNTIYF. CDR3 sequence (DNA): TGCAGCGTCCTTAAAGGCACTGGAAACACCATATATTTT.

This clone occurred a few times. The chain couples TRBV19 to TRBJ1-3, with D uncertain. The CDR3 is 13 residues long. V was shortened by 10 bases and J by 0 bases, with 10 bases between the two germline ends. Germline loops: CDR1 LNHDA, CDR2 SQIVND (reference sequence). The CDR3 is CATMQRSGNTIYF. The CDR3 DNA is TGTGCCACTATGCAACGCTCTGGAAACACCATATATTTT.

The gene calls are TRBV9 and TRBJ2-3; 15 bases are a match to TRBD2. This CDR3 is built from 16 residues. Germline trimming cut 2 bases from V and 6 bases from J; bases unmatched to any gene: 4. Germline values: CDR1 SGDLS, CDR2 YYNGEE. Here the CDR3 DNA reads TGTGCCAGCAGCGTGGGACTAGCGGGGGGAGGGGATACGCAGTATTTT. It specifies CASSVGLAGGGDTQYF.

This clone was detected a few times. The chain is built from TRBV3-1 (or the pseudogene TRBV3-2) and TRBJ1-6, with D uncertain. The V and J ends lost 3 bases and 0 bases respectively, with 3 bases between them. The CDR3 runs 14 residues. Germline V gene data show CDR1 as LGHDT and CDR2 as YNNKEL (reference sequence). CDR3: CASSQSSYNSPLHF. CDR3 nucleotide sequence: TGTGCCAGCAGCCAGAGCTCCTATAATTCACCCCTCCACTTT.

J is TRBJ1-2 and V is TRBV11-3; 9 bases match TRBD1. The length of the CDR3 is 20 residues. J gave up 4 bases and V 0 bases, and 18 bases lay outside the gene matches. Germline V gene lookup returns CDR1 SGHNT and CDR2 YENEEA. The CDR3, as DNA: TGTGCCAGCAGCTTAGAGGTGGGACAGGGAAACCTAAGAACCCTCTATGGCTACACCTTC. It codes for CASSLEVGQGNLRTLYGYTF.

J is TRBJ2-3 and V is TRBV11-2; D remains unclear. Looked up from germline, CDR1 is SGHAT and CDR2 is FQNNGV. This CDR3 contains 15 residues. V was shortened by 6 bases and J by 0 bases, with 13 bases between the two germline ends. The CDR3 is CASSADATSTDTQYF. CDR3 DNA sequence: TGTGCCAGCAGTGCGGACGCTACTAGCACAGATACGCAGTATTTT.

This clone was seen just once. This sequence joins TRBV7-3 and TRBJ1-2; 7 bases agree with TRBD1. The trim removed 5 bases at V and 8 bases at J, leaving 8 bases unmatched. The CDR3 totals 13 residues. Germline CDR1 SGHTA, CDR2 FQGTGA. The CDR3 DNA is TGTGCCAGCAGCCCACGGACAGGCGAGGGCTACACCTTC. Encoded protein: CASSPRTGEGYTF.

Concerning this clone: Other DNA sequences of this sample code for an identical CDR3. This chain connects TRBV12-3 or TRBV12-4 to TRBJ1-3, with no clear D. Trimming removed 3 bases at V and 2 bases at J, with 5 bases between. The CDR3 is 13 residues long. CDR3 DNA sequence: TGTGCCAGCAGTTTGGGTACTGGAAACACCATATATTTT. Translated, it gives CASSLGTGNTIYF.

The gene calls are TRBV6-2 or TRBV6-3 and TRBJ2-1; perhaps TRBD2 as D (5 bases). CDR3 length: 12 amino acids. The V and J ends lost 0 bases and 11 bases respectively, with 8 bases between them. Germline CDR1 and CDR2: MNHEY and SVGEGT. The CDR3 DNA reads as TGTGCCAGCAGTTACTCCACCGGGAAGCAGTTCTTC. Protein sequence: CASSYSTGKQFF.

This chain connects TRBV4-3 to TRBJ1-4, with a tentative D call TRBD1 (6 bases). V lost 6 bases and J lost 11, with 19 bases in between. The length of the CDR3 is 14 residues. Per germline, CDR1 LGHNA and CDR2 YSLEER. The CDR3 DNA reads TGCGCCAGCAGTCTCGGGACATGGGGTGTGAAACTGTTTTTT. Translation gives CASSLGTWGVKLFF.

The chain links TRBV7-8 to TRBJ2-2, with TRBD1 as a possible D gene (5 bases). Deletions cut 5 bases from V and 5 bases from J, with 12 bases between. The CDR3 is made up of 14 amino acids. Germline CDR1 SGHVS, CDR2 FQNEAQ. The CDR3 DNA sequence: TGTGCCAGCAGCATTCGTGGGGCGACCGGGGAGCTGTTTTTT. It specifies CASSIRGATGELFF.